These 32 T cell receptor beta chains were all obtained from the same sample, sequenced in a study of blood T cells in healthy people across ages. The second PCR ran roughly 6 to 11 cycles with a sample-barcoded 5' primer and J-beta primers. TCRdb called the 5' RACE reads again in MiXCR, with one record for every CDR3 protein. The table shows 1.5 million to 2 million distinct CDR3 sequences, with 49% occurring only once. Material: blood. Receptors were obtained from a middle-aged woman in good health.

The V gene is TRBV10-3, the J gene TRBJ1-5; the D is unclear. CDR1 ENHRY and CDR2 SYGVKD come from the germline V gene. V lost 6 bases and J 7 bases, leaving 19 bases between the germline ends. This CDR3 contains 15 residues. The CDR3 reads CAIRPGPELSQPQHF. Written as DNA, the CDR3 is TGTGCCATCAGGCCGGGCCCCGAACTCAGCCAGCCCCAGCATTTT.

The chain links TRBV10-3 to TRBJ1-5; D is perhaps TRBD1 (6 bases). This CDR3 has 18 residues. Trimming stripped 2 bases from V and 7 bases from J, with 24 bases between. CDR1 is ENHRY, CDR2 SYGVKD, per germline. The DNA for the CDR3 is TGTGCCATCAGTGAGCCCAATCCCCGCAGGGGAAATTTCCAGCCCCAGCATTTT. Its protein product is CAISEPNPRRGNFQPQHF.

The table lists this clonotype with a count of one. The chain recombines TRBV20-1 with TRBJ1-5; 8 bases align to TRBD1. The CDR3 length is 18 residues. V lost 5 bases to trimming and J lost 0 bases; unmatched junction nucleotides: 15. Germline CDR1 reads DFQATT; CDR2 reads SNEGSKA (reference sequence). CDR3 sequence: CSASAPGGSRYSNQPQHF. The CDR3 coding sequence is TGCAGTGCTTCTGCTCCAGGGGGCTCCCGTTATAGCAATCAGCCCCAGCATTTT.

The chain links TRBV11-1 to TRBJ1-6; possibly TRBD1 for D (6 bases). The CDR3 consists of 14 residues. Germline V CDR1 and CDR2: SGHAT, FQDESV (reference sequence). V was clipped by 5 bases and J by 6 bases, with 11 bases between them. CDR3 in amino acids: CASSPQGPNSPLHF. The DNA of the CDR3 is TGTGCCAGCAGCCCACAGGGCCCTAATTCACCCCTCCACTTT.

This clonotype was counted a single time. The CDR3 loop reads CASSPNPQGSNEKLFF. Here the CDR3 DNA reads TGTGCCAGCAGTCCCAACCCACAGGGCAGTAATGAAAAACTGTTTTTT. V is TRBV11-2 and J is TRBJ1-4; tentative D call: TRBD1 (6 bases). The CDR3 has 16 residues. Germline CDR1 reads SGHAT; CDR2 reads FQNNGV. Trimming shortened V by 6 bases and J by 4 bases, and 18 bases separated the two germline ends.

This clonotype was observed a few times. The J gene is TRBJ1-2, the V gene TRBV20-1; D is unresolved. The CDR3 loop spans 13 amino acids. Germline V CDR1 and CDR2: DFQATT, SNEGSKA (reference sequence). V lost 2 bases and J lost 7, with 14 bases in between. The CDR3 DNA is TGCAGTGCTAGATCGGAAGTATTGCGTGGCTACACCTTC. Its translation is CSARSEVLRGYTF.

The chain is built from TRBV27 and TRBJ2-5; a possible D gene is TRBD1 (6 bases). The J call may be in error: the DNA end matches TRBJ2-7 better. The V gene's germline CDR1 is MNHEY and CDR2 SMNVEV (reference sequence). This CDR3 is built from 14 residues. This CDR3 reads CASSYQGGRDEQYF. The CDR3 nucleotides are TGTGCCAGCAGTTATCAAGGGGGTCGGGACGAGCAGTACTTC.

This clonotype appeared a single time. The rearrangement joins TRBV20-1 to TRBJ2-7; TRBD1 is a possible D gene (5 bases). Looked up from germline, CDR1 is DFQATT and CDR2 is SNEGSKA (reference sequence). CDR3 length: 13 amino acids. The ends were cut back, 5 bases at V and 0 bases at J, with 11 bases in the middle. The DNA of the CDR3 is TGCAGTGCTTTAGACAGAACCTCCTACGAGCAGTACTTC. Its protein product is CSALDRTSYEQYF.

A few counts support this clonotype. In nucleotides, the CDR3 is TGCAGTGCTAGAGATTTGACAGGTGTCTACAATGAGCAGTTCTTC. It encodes CSARDLTGVYNEQFF. This sequence joins TRBV20-1 and TRBJ2-1; a weak D match, TRBD1 (6 bases). Germline loops: CDR1 DFQATT, CDR2 SNEGSKA (reference sequence). The V end was cut by 0 bases, the J end by 3 bases, with 12 bases between. CDR3 length: 15 amino acids.

This clonotype has just a few counts. The chain uses TRBV10-3 and TRBJ2-7, with D perhaps TRBD2 (5 bases). The ends were cut back, 6 bases at V and 7 bases at J, with 19 bases in the middle. There are 14 residues in the CDR3. CDR1 and CDR2 from the germline V gene are ENHRY and SYGVKD. CDR3 residues: CAISPRGEKGEQYF. CDR3 DNA sequence: TGTGCCATCAGCCCCCGGGGAGAGAAAGGGGAGCAGTACTTC.

V gene TRBV5-1 combines with J gene TRBJ2-7, with unresolved D. The CDR3 is 14 amino acids. V lost 4 bases to trimming and J lost 7 bases, with 18 bases between them. In germline, CDR1 is SGHRS, CDR2 YFSETQ. The CDR3 region is CASSAQGYLGEQYF. CDR3 nucleotides: TGCGCCAGCAGCGCCCAAGGCTACCTTGGGGAGCAGTACTTC.

This clonotype was found a few times. The junction and the germline gene differ at one end; a read error may be behind it. The CDR3 coding sequence is TGTGCCAGCAGCCAAGATCTGGGGGGCTACACCTTC. It is translated as CASSQDLGGYTF. The chain carries TRBV4-1 and TRBJ1-2; D gene unclear. CDR1 is MGHRA and CDR2 is YSYEKL in the germline V gene. CDR3 length: 12 amino acids.

This clonotype has a handful of counts. The DNA for the CDR3 is TGCAGCGTTGGGTTGTCCTATGGCTACACCTTC. Amino acid sequence: CSVGLSYGYTF. The chain links TRBV29-1 to TRBJ1-2; D is unclear. Trimming took 4 bases from V and 4 from J, leaving 7 bases between them. Germline V gene data show CDR1 as SQVTM and CDR2 as ANQGSEA. The CDR3 length is 11 residues.

This clonotype has more than one count but fewer than ten. This chain connects TRBV4-1 to TRBJ1-2; 11 nucleotides agree with TRBD1. From germline, CDR1 is MGHRA and CDR2 YSYEKL. J lost 2 bases, V lost 5 bases, and 4 bases had no gene match. This CDR3 has 15 amino acids. CDR3 in amino acids: CASSDRDRGNYGYTF. The DNA for the CDR3 is TGCGCCAGCAGCGACCGGGACAGGGGGAACTATGGCTACACCTTC.

V usage is TRBV7-3 and J usage is TRBJ2-1; D is perhaps TRBD1 or TRBD2 (5 bases each). The CDR3 runs to 16 residues. Trimming shortened V by 5 bases and J by 2 bases, and 16 bases separated the two germline ends. The germline V gene has CDR1 SGHTA and CDR2 FQGTGA. The CDR3: CASSPGTQGTYNEQFF. The CDR3 nucleotides are TGTGCCAGCAGCCCAGGGACCCAAGGGACCTACAATGAGCAGTTCTTC.

This clonotype was picked up a small number of times. V gene TRBV25-1 combines with J gene TRBJ1-2; D is possibly TRBD1 (6 bases). Trimming shortened V by 8 bases and J by 3 bases, and 10 bases separated the two germline ends. CDR1 and CDR2 from the germline V gene are MGHDK and SYGVNS. This CDR3 is 12 amino acids long. The CDR3 DNA sequence: TGTGCCAGCCGGGGACAACACTATGGCTACACCTTC. Its translation is CASRGQHYGYTF.

The chain joins TRBV7-2 to TRBJ2-3, with 7 nucleotides matching TRBD1. Germline V gene lookup returns CDR1 SGHTA and CDR2 FQGNSA. Trimming removed 5 bases from V and 2 bases from J; junction bases left unmatched: 10. This CDR3 contains 16 residues. Here the CDR3 DNA reads TGTGCCAGCAGCCATAGTGACAGGGCATTCACAGATACGCAGTATTTT. This gives the protein CASSHSDRAFTDTQYF.

This chain uses TRBV5-1 with TRBJ1-4; D not certain. This CDR3 comprises 15 residues. V lost 3 bases, J lost 4 bases, and 13 bases lay in between. Germline lookup yields CDR1 SGHRS and CDR2 YFSETQ. The CDR3 loop reads CASSWNSDFNEKLFF. In DNA form, the CDR3 reads TGCGCCAGCAGCTGGAACAGCGATTTTAATGAAAAACTGTTTTTT.

This clonotype came up once. One junction end disagrees with the germline gene, perhaps due to a read error. V usage is TRBV4-2 and J usage is TRBJ2-7; possibly TRBD1 for D (5 bases). Per the germline V gene, CDR1 is LGHNA and CDR2 is YNFKEQ. The CDR3 has 14 amino acids. The CDR3 sequence is CACSQEAGLGEQYF. Here the CDR3 DNA reads TGTGCCTGCAGCCAAGAGGCAGGGTTGGGGGAGCAGTACTTC.

V gene TRBV28 combines with J gene TRBJ1-1, with 8 bases aligning to TRBD1. CDR1 and CDR2 from the germline V gene are MDHEN and SYDVKM. The trim removed 7 bases at V and 6 bases at J, leaving 4 bases unmatched. The CDR3 loop spans 12 amino acids. CDR3 amino acids: CASTGGIAEAFF. Written as DNA, the CDR3 is TGTGCCAGCACAGGGGGCATAGCTGAAGCTTTCTTT.

This clonotype was observed a few times. The V gene is TRBV6-2 or TRBV6-3, the J gene TRBJ2-1; D is unclear. Per the germline V gene, CDR1 is MNHEY and CDR2 is SVGEGT. Deletions cut 0 bases from V and 10 bases from J, with 10 bases between. The CDR3 runs 13 residues. This chain's CDR3 is CASSYSRLGEQFF. For the CDR3, the DNA is TGTGCCAGCAGTTACTCCAGGCTGGGAGAGCAGTTCTTC.

V and J are TRBV7-9 and TRBJ2-1; 9 bases are shared with TRBD1. Trimming took 0 bases from V and 3 from J; bases not matched to a gene: 3. CDR1 SEHNR and CDR2 FQNEAQ come from the germline V gene (reference sequence). This CDR3 contains 16 residues. The CDR3 DNA reads as TGTGCCAGCAGCTTAGCTAGGACAGGGGTCTACAATGAGCAGTTCTTC. Protein sequence: CASSLARTGVYNEQFF.

This sequence joins TRBV20-1 and TRBJ2-5; D uncertain. The J call may be in error: the DNA end matches TRBJ2-7 better. The CDR3 loop spans 14 amino acids. Per the germline V gene, CDR1 is DFQATT and CDR2 is SNEGSKA (reference sequence). The CDR3 loop reads CSARDPGPPYEQYF. The DNA of the CDR3 is TGCAGTGCTAGAGATCCGGGCCCCCCATACGAGCAGTACTTC.

This clonotype was seen only a few times. The gene calls are TRBV20-1 and TRBJ2-7; TRBD1 matches 7 bases. In germline, CDR1 is DFQATT, CDR2 SNEGSKA (reference sequence). This CDR3 is 16 amino acids long. V trimming: 1 base; J trimming: 2 bases; junction bases outside the gene matches: 11. CDR3 DNA sequence: TGCAGTGCTAGAGTCCCTCCCCCGGACAGGACCTACGAGCAGTACTTC. This encodes CSARVPPPDRTYEQYF.

This clonotype was counted many times. The chain recombines TRBV20-1 with TRBJ2-7, with a tentative D call TRBD1 (5 bases). The CDR3 has 12 amino acids. Germline V gene sequence: CDR1 DFQATT, CDR2 SNEGSKA (reference sequence). In DNA form, the CDR3 reads TGCAGCGCTCGACAGAGCTCCTACGAGCAGTACTTC. As protein: CSARQSSYEQYF.

This clonotype was counted between two and nine times. V gene TRBV20-1 combines with J gene TRBJ2-3, with no clear D. The germline gives CDR1 DFQATT, CDR2 SNEGSKA (reference sequence). V gave up 4 bases and J gave up 3 bases, with 8 bases separating them. The CDR3 covers 12 residues. CDR3 nucleotide sequence: TGCAGTGCTACGCCCACGACAGATACGCAGTATTTT. Protein: CSATPTTDTQYF.

The chain combines TRBV20-1 with TRBJ2-7, with D perhaps TRBD1 (6 bases). This CDR3 has 14 residues. The germline CDR1 and CDR2 sequences are DFQATT and SNEGSKA (reference sequence). V gave up 6 bases and J gave up 0 bases, with 15 bases separating them. The DNA for the CDR3 is TGCAGTGCGTACAGGGATCCTAGCTCCTACGAGCAGTACTTC. It translates to CSAYRDPSSYEQYF.

The rearrangement links TRBV25-1 to TRBJ1-6; D might be TRBD1 (5 bases). V lost 0 bases and J lost 7, with 13 bases in between. The CDR3 spans 16 residues. Germline V lookup: CDR1 MGHDK, CDR2 SYGVNS. CDR3 amino acids: CASSEYMGLVNSPLHF. The CDR3 DNA is TGTGCCAGCAGTGAATATATGGGACTGGTCAATTCACCCCTCCACTTT.

The rearrangement joins TRBV12-5 to TRBJ2-1; TRBD2 might be the D (5 bases). With 0 bases removed from V and 0 bases from J, the gap between germline ends came to 12 bases. Germline loops: CDR1 LGHNT, CDR2 FRNRAP. This CDR3 is built from 17 residues. The CDR3 reads CASGLVTSEGSYNEQFF. For the CDR3, the DNA is TGTGCTAGTGGTTTGGTTACCTCAGAGGGCTCCTACAATGAGCAGTTCTTC.

This clonotype was detected a few times. The chain couples TRBV27 to TRBJ1-6; D remains unclear. The V gene's germline CDR1 is MNHEY and CDR2 SMNVEV (reference sequence). V was shortened by 8 bases and J by 6 bases, with 20 bases between the two germline ends. This CDR3 has 16 amino acids. This chain's CDR3 is CASRTLSGNLNSPLHF. The CDR3 DNA is TGTGCCAGCCGTACCTTAAGCGGGAACCTTAATTCACCCCTCCACTTT.

This sequence joins TRBV20-1 and TRBJ2-3; possible D gene TRBD1, 6 bases. Germline loops: CDR1 DFQATT, CDR2 SNEGSKA (reference sequence). This CDR3 contains 13 residues. The CDR3 here is CSTQQGSTDTQYF. CDR3 DNA: TGCAGCACCCAACAGGGAAGCACAGATACGCAGTATTTT.

Here the CDR3 reads CASSLGQYEYEQYF. In DNA form, the CDR3 reads TGTGCCAGCAGCTTAGGACAGTATGAGTACGAGCAGTACTTC. This rearrangement joins TRBV7-9 to TRBJ2-7; possible D gene TRBD1, 5 bases. The germline gives CDR1 SEHNR, CDR2 FQNEAQ (reference sequence). The CDR3 runs to 14 residues. Trimming removed 1 base at V and 4 bases at J, with 11 bases between.